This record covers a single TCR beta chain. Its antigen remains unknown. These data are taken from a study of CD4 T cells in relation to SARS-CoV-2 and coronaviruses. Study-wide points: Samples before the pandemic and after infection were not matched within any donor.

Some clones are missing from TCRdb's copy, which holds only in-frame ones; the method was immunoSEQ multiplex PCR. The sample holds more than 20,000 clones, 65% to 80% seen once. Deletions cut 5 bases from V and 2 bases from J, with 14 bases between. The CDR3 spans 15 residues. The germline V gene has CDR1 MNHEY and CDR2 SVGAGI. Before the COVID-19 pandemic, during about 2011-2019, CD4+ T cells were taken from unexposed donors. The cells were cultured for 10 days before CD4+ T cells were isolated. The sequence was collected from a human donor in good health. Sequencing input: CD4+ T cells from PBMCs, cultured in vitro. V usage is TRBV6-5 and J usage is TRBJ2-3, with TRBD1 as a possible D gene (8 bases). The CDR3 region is CASSSGTGHTDTQYF. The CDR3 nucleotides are TGTGCCAGCAGTAGCGGGACAGGACACACAGATACGCAGTATTTT.